These T cell receptor beta chains were read from a single sample in a study of blood T cell repertoires in COVID-19. Profiling relied on immunoSEQ multiplex PCR, and the TCRdb table lists in-frame clones only, not all of them. Of 150,000 or so clones in the sample, approximately 85% were seen once. The specimen sequenced was peripheral blood. These receptors all come from a man aged 55 to 70 who had recovered from COVID-19. Each CDR3 is given with its conserved first and last residue. The D gene is left open where the match is weak. Some rows mark clone size as missing; the rest say once, few, many or name a class of expanded clone.

TRBV3-1/TRBV3-2	NA	TRBJ2-3	NA	TGTGCCAGCAGCCAGGGCACAACTCCCCCCACAGATACGCAGTATTTT	CASSQGTTPPTDTQYF
TRBV24-1	NA	TRBJ2-7	NA	TGTGCCACCAGTGATAGCTCCGAGCAGTACTTC	CATSDSSEQYF
TRBV6-6	TRBD1	TRBJ1-1	few	TGTGCCAGCAGTTCCCCCGGGACAGGTTTAAACACTGAAGCTTTCTTT	CASSSPGTGLNTEAFF
TRBV10-3	TRBD2	TRBJ2-3	NA	TGTGCCACCCGCGGGGGGACAGATACGCAGTATTTT	CATRGGTDTQYF
TRBV5-5	NA	TRBJ1-3	NA	TGTGCCAGCAGCCTGACAGGAGGAAACACCATATATTTT	CASSLTGGNTIYF
TRBV9	NA	TRBJ2-5	NA	TGTGCCAGCGCCCGGGAGGGGGCCGGGGAGACCCAGTACTTC	CASAREGAGETQYF
TRBV19	NA	TRBJ2-5	NA	TGTGCCAGTAGTTCCCACCCGGGAGAGACCCAGTACTTC	CASSSHPGETQYF
TRBV4-1	TRBD2	TRBJ2-1	NA	TGCGCCAGCAGCCCACGGGGGACTAGCGGATACAATGAGCAGTTCTTC	CASSPRGTSGYNEQFF
TRBV10-3	NA	TRBJ1-1	NA	TGTGCCATCAGTGTTAATCACATGAACACTGAAGCTTTCTTT	CAISVNHMNTEAFF
TRBV5-6	TRBD1	TRBJ1-6	NA	TGTGCCAGCAGCGTGACAGGGGGCGCTAGTTCACCCCTCCACTTT	CASSVTGGASSPLHF
TRBV27	NA	TRBJ2-1	NA	TGTGCCAGCAGTTTTCGGTCGAGGAGCTCCTACAATGAGCAGTTCTTC	CASSFRSRSSYNEQFF
TRBV6-5	NA	TRBJ2-7	NA	TGTGCCAGCAGGGCCTCCTACGAGCAGTACTTC	CASRASYEQYF
TRBV5-1	NA	TRBJ2-3	NA	TGCGCCAGCACCTCGACAGGCACAGATACGCAGTATTTT	CASTSTGTDTQYF
TRBV20-1	TRBD1	TRBJ2-7	once	TGCAGTGCTAGTCGGACAGGTGATTTCTCCTACGAGCAGTACTTC	CSASRTGDFSYEQYF
TRBV5-4	TRBD1	TRBJ1-1	NA	TGTGCCAGCAGCCAAGACAGGGTACGGAACACTGAAGCTTTCTTT	CASSQDRVRNTEAFF
TRBV19	NA	TRBJ1-1	few	TGTGCCAGTAGTATTAAAGCAGGGATGAACACTGAAGCTTTCTTT	CASSIKAGMNTEAFF
TRBV7-9	TRBD1	TRBJ1-2	NA	TGTGCCAGCAGCAAACAGGGGGCAGGCTATGGCTACACCTTC	CASSKQGAGYGYTF
TRBV15	NA	TRBJ2-7	NA	TGTGCCACCAGCAGAGGGGGAGGGGGGTCCTACGAGCAGTACTTC	CATSRGGGGSYEQYF
TRBV27	NA	TRBJ2-7	NA	TGTGCCAGCAGTTTTAGGCGGACCTACGAGCAGTACTTC	CASSFRRTYEQYF
TRBV7-2	TRBD1	TRBJ2-7	NA	TGTGCCAGCAGCTTAGGAGGGGGCGTGGGCGAGCAGTACTTC	CASSLGGGVGEQYF
TRBV7-9	NA	TRBJ1-4	few	TGTGCCAGTCACCGAGGACAGAGGGATGAAAAACTGTTTTTT	CASHRGQRDEKLFF
TRBV7-2	NA	TRBJ1-1	NA	TGTGCCAGCAGCTTAAACAGTATTCGCACTGAAGCTTTCTTT	CASSLNSIRTEAFF
TRBV24-1	NA	TRBJ1-1	NA	TGTGCCACCGCGGGGGGCGAGGGCACTGAAGCTTTCTTT	CATAGGEGTEAFF
TRBV5-6	NA	TRBJ2-5	NA	TGTGCCAGCAGACCCTTAGCGCTCATCCCCCAAGTTATTGAGACCCAGTACTTC	CASRPLALIPQVIETQYF
TRBV2	NA	TRBJ1-5	NA	TGTGCCAGCCGCTGGACAGATAGCAATCAGCCCCAGCATTTT	CASRWTDSNQPQHF
TRBV12-3/TRBV12-4	TRBD1	TRBJ1-5	NA	TGTGCCAGCACCTTAGGACAGGGCCAGCCCCAGCATTTT	CASTLGQGQPQHF
TRBV29-1	NA	TRBJ2-3	NA	TGCAGCGTTGTCGGGGGTGGCAGCACAGATACGCAGTATTTT	CSVVGGGSTDTQYF
TRBV4-2	NA	TRBJ1-5	NA	TGTGCCAGCAGCCAAGAGACCAGGGGAGGGCAGCCCCAGCATTTT	CASSQETRGGQPQHF
TRBV6-5	NA	TRBJ1-2	NA	TGTGCCAGCAGTTACGCGTACGGTACAGGTGACTATGGCTACACCTTC	CASSYAYGTGDYGYTF
TRBV13	TRBD1	TRBJ1-2	NA	TGTGCCAGCTACATCAGGGGGAAGAGCTACACCTTC	CASYIRGKSYTF
TRBV30	NA	TRBJ1-3	NA	TGTGCCTGGAGCCCTACCGGGATCCTTGGAAACACCATATATTTT	CAWSPTGILGNTIYF
TRBV9	NA	TRBJ2-2	NA	TGTGCCAGCAGCGTAACCGGGGTCCCCGGGGAGCTGTTTTTT	CASSVTGVPGELFF
TRBV27	NA	TRBJ2-3	NA	TGTGCCAGCAGTCTCGGGGTCCCTAGCACAGATACGCAGTATTTT	CASSLGVPSTDTQYF
TRBV7-2	TRBD1	TRBJ2-1	few	TGTGCCAGCAGCCGTCAAACAGGGGGAAATGCCTACAATGAGCAGTTCTTC	CASSRQTGGNAYNEQFF
TRBV7-2	TRBD2	TRBJ2-5	NA	TGTGCCAGCAGCTTCGGGGGGGCCGAGACCCAGTACTTC	CASSFGGAETQYF
TRBV9	TRBD1	TRBJ1-1	NA	TGTGCCAGCAGCCCGACGGCCCCGGGACAGGGAAGTATCGGTGGGAACACTGAAGCTTTCTTT	CASSPTAPGQGSIGGNTEAFF
TRBV11-2	NA	TRBJ1-2	NA	TGTGCCAGCAGCTTTATTGGCCGCGGGAGTAGGAATGGCTACACCTTC	CASSFIGRGSRNGYTF
TRBV2	TRBD2	TRBJ2-3	once	TGTGCCAGCAGTGAAGCTTGGGGGTCTAGCGGGGGGACAGATACGCAGTATTTT	CASSEAWGSSGGTDTQYF
TRBV19	TRBD1	TRBJ1-2	NA	TGTGCCAGTAGTCTCCAACAGGGGGCCGTAGGCTACACCTTC	CASSLQQGAVGYTF
TRBV19	TRBD2	TRBJ2-7	NA	TGTGCCAGTAGTCCCCAACTAGCTAGCGGGCGCACCTCCTACGAGCAGTACTTC	CASSPQLASGRTSYEQYF
TRBV3-1/TRBV3-2	TRBD1	TRBJ2-7	NA	TGTGCCAGCAGCCAAGGGCTGGGACAGGGGACCTACGAGCAGTACTTC	CASSQGLGQGTYEQYF
TRBV7-2	NA	TRBJ2-2	NA	TGTGCCAGCAGCTTAATGGACAGCTTAACCGGGGAGCTGTTTTTT	CASSLMDSLTGELFF
TRBV29-1	NA	TRBJ2-7	NA	TGCAGCGTTGAGGAACAGGACTCCTACGAGCAGTACTTC	CSVEEQDSYEQYF
TRBV21-1	NA	TRBJ1-2	NA	TGTGCCAGCAGCAAAGGCCCAGAGACAGACAGGCAAAAACACGCCTGTGGCTACACCTTC	CASSKGPETDRQKHACGYTF
TRBV13	TRBD1	TRBJ1-1	NA	TGTGCCAGCAGCTTAAACCGGGACAGGGGTGAAGCTTTCTTT	CASSLNRDRGEAFF
TRBV5-1	NA	TRBJ1-4	NA	TGCGCCAGCAGCTTGGGGTTTGGGAGCGGGGGTGAAAAACTGTTTTTT	CASSLGFGSGGEKLFF
TRBV29-1	NA	TRBJ1-1	once	TGCAGCCCAACGAGGTACGGGAACACTGAAGCTTTCTTT	CSPTRYGNTEAFF
TRBV12-3/TRBV12-4	TRBD2	TRBJ2-2	NA	TGTGCCAGCAACTGGGGGGGATCCGGGGAGCTGTTTTTT	CASNWGGSGELFF
TRBV30	NA	TRBJ1-6	NA	TGTGCCTGGATCCAGGGCAAAGGGTCACCCCTCCACTTT	CAWIQGKGSPLHF
TRBV6-2/TRBV6-3	NA	TRBJ2-5	NA	TGTGCCAGCAACCCAGGGCAGGGGACGGAGACCCAGTACTTC	CASNPGQGTETQYF
TRBV18	TRBD2	TRBJ2-7	NA	TGTGCCAGCTCAGCAGTAGCGGGGGGAGGCGAGCAGTACTTC	CASSAVAGGGEQYF
TRBV29-1	NA	TRBJ1-5	NA	TGCAGCGTTTCCGTCTCAGGCCGCAATCAGCCCCAGCATTTT	CSVSVSGRNQPQHF
TRBV7-9	NA	TRBJ1-1	NA	TGTGCCAGCAGCCCAGGGCCAGGTGAAGCTTTCTTT	CASSPGPGEAFF
TRBV14	NA	TRBJ1-6	NA	TGTGCCAGCAGCCAAGTGCCCAGTGGACCCCTCCACTTT	CASSQVPSGPLHF
TRBV5-6	NA	TRBJ2-6	NA	TGTGCCAGCAGCTTGGGCCAGATTGTCTCTGGGGCCAACGTCCTGACTTTC	CASSLGQIVSGANVLTF
TRBV4-3	NA	TRBJ2-1	NA	TGCGCCAGCAGCCCCACCGCAGGGCGTCCCCCAGGGGACAATGAGCAGTTCTTC	CASSPTAGRPPGDNEQFF
TRBV14	NA	TRBJ2-7	NA	TGTGCCAGCAGCCAAGTCGTTCACGAGCAGTACTTC	CASSQVVHEQYF